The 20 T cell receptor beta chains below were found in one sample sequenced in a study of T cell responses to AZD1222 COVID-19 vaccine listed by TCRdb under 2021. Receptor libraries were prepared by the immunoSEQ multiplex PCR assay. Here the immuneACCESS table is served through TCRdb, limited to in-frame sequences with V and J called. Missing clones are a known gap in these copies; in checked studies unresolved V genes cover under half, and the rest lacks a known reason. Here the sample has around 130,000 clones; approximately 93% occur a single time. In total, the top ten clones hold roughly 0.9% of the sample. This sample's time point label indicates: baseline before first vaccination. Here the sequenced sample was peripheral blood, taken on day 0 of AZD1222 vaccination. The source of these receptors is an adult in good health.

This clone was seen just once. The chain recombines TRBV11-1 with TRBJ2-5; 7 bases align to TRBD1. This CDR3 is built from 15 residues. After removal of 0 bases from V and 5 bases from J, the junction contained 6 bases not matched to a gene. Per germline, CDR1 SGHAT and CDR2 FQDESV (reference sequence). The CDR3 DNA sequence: TGTGCCAGCAGCTTAGCTTGGCAGGGGGTGGAGACCCAGTACTTC. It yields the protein CASSLAWQGVETQYF.

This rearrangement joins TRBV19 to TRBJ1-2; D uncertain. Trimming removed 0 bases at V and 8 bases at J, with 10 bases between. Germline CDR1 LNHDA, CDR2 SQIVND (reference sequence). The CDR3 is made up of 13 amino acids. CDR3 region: CASSIDRLGGYTF. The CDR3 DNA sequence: TGTGCCAGTAGTATAGATCGACTGGGGGGCTACACCTTC.

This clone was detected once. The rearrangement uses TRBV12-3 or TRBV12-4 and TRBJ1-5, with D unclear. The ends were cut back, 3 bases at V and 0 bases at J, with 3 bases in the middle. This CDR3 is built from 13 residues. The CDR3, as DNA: TGTGCCAGCAGTTTCGTTAGCAATCAGCCCCAGCATTTT. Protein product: CASSFVSNQPQHF.

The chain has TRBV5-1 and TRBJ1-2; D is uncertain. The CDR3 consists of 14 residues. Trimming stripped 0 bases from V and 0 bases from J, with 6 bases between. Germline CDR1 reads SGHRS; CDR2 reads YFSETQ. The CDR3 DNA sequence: TGCGCCAGCAGCTTGGATCCGGCTAACTATGGCTACACCTTC. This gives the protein CASSLDPANYGYTF.

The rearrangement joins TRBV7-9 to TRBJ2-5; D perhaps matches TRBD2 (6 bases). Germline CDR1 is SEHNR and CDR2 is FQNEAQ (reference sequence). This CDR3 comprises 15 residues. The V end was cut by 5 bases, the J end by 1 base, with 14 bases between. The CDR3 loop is CASSLQSLAQETQYF. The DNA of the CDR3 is TGTGCCAGCAGCCTCCAGTCACTAGCCCAAGAGACCCAGTACTTC. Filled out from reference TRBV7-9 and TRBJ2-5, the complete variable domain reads DTGVSQNPRHKITKRGQNVTFRCDPISEHNRLYWYRQTLGQGPEFLTYFQNEAQLEKSRLLSDRFSAERPKGSFSTLEIQRTEQGDSAMYLCASSLQSLAQETQYFGPGTRLLVL.

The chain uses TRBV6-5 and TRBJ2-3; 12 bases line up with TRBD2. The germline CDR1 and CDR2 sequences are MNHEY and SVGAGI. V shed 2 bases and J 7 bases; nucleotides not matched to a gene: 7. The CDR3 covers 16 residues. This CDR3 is CASSYGLAGGLNTQYF. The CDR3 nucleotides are TGTGCCAGCAGTTACGGGCTAGCGGGGGGGCTAAATACGCAGTATTTT.

CDR3 loop: CASGWDNLNTEAFF. DNA of the CDR3: TGTGCCAGCGGATGGGACAATTTGAACACTGAAGCTTTCTTT. The rearrangement uses TRBV2 and TRBJ1-1, with a tentative D call TRBD1 (6 bases). The CDR3 has 14 residues. V shed 8 bases and J shed 0 bases, with 13 bases lying between them. Germline loops: CDR1 SNHLY, CDR2 FYNNEI. Together with reference TRBV2 and TRBJ1-1, the CDR3 gives the full variable domain: EPEVTQTPSHQVTQMGQEVILRCVPISNHLYFYWYRQILGQKVEFLVSFYNNEISEKSEIFDDQFSVERPDGSNFTLKIRSTKLEDSAMYFCASGWDNLNTEAFFGQGTRLTVV.

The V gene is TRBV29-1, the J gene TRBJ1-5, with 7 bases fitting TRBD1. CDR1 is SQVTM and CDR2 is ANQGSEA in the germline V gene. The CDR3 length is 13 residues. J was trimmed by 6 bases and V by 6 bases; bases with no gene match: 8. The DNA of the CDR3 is TGCAGCGTCAGACAGGGAATGGGTCAGCCCCAGCATTTT. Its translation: CSVRQGMGQPQHF. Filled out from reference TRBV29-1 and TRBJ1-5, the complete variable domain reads SAVISQKPSRDICQRGTSLTIQCQVDSQVTMMFWYRQQPGQSLTLIATANQGSEATYESGFVIDKFPISRPNLTFSTLTVSNMSPEDSSIYLCSVRQGMGQPQHFGDGTRLSIL.

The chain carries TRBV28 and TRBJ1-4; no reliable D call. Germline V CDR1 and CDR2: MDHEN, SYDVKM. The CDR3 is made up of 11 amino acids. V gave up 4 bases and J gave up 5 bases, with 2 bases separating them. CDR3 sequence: CASSSNEKLFF. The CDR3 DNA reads TGTGCCAGCAGTTCCAATGAAAAACTGTTTTTT.

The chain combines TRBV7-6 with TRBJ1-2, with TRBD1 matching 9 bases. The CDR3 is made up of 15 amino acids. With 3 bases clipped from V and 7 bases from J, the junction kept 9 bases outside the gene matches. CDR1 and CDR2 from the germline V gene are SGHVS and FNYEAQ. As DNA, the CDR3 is TGTGCCAGCAGCTTGGACCCGGGACAGGGCTTTGGCTACACCTTC. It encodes CASSLDPGQGFGYTF.

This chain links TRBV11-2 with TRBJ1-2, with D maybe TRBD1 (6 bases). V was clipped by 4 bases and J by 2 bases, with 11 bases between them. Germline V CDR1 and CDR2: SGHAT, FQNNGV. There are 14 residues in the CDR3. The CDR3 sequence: CASSSGTGNYGYTF. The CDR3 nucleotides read TGTGCCAGCAGCTCCGGAACAGGGAACTATGGCTACACCTTC.

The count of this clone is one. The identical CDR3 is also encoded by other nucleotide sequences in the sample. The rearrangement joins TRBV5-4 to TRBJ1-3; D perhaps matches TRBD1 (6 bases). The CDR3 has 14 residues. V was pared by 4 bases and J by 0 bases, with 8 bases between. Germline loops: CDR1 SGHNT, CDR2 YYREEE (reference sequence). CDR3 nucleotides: TGTGCCAGCAGCCTACAGGGCTCTGGAAACACCATATATTTT. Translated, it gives CASSLQGSGNTIYF.

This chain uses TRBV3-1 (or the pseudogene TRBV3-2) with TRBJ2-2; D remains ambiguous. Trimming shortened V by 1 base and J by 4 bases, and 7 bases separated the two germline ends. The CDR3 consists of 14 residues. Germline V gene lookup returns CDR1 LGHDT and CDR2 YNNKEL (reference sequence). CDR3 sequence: CASSQVYGTGELFF. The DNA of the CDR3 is TGTGCCAGCAGCCAAGTGTACGGCACCGGGGAGCTGTTTTTT.

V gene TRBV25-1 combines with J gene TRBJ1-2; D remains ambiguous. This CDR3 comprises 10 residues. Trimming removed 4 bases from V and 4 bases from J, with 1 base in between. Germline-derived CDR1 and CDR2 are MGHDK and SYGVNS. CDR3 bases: TGTGCCAGCAGTGGCTATGGCTACACCTTC. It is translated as CASSGYGYTF.

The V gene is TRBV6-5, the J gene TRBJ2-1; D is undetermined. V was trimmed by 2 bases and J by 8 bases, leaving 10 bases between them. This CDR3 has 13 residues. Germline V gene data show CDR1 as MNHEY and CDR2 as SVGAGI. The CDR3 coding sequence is TGTGCCAGCAGTTACGAGTTGAGCGATGAGCAGTTCTTC. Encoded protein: CASSYELSDEQFF.

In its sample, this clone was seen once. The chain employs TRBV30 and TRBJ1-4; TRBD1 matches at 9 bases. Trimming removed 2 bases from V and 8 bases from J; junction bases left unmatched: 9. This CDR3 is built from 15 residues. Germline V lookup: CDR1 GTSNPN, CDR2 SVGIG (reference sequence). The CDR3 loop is CAWSPQGAGGEKLFF. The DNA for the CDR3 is TGTGCCTGGAGTCCACAGGGGGCAGGAGGAGAAAAACTGTTTTTT.

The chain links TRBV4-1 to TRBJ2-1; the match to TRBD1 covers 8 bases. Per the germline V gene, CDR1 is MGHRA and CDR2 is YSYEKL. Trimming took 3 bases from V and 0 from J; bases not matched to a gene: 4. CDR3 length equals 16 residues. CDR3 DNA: TGCGCCAGCAGCCATCGACAGGGGTCCTCCTACAATGAGCAGTTCTTC. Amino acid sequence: CASSHRQGSSYNEQFF.

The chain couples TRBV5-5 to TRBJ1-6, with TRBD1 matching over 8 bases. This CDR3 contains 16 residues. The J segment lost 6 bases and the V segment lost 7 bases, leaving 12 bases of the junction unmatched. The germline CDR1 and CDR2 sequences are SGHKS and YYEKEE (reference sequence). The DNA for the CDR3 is TGTGCCAGCGGGTCGACAGGGGTCCCGCGTAATTCACCCCTCCACTTT. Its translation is CASGSTGVPRNSPLHF.

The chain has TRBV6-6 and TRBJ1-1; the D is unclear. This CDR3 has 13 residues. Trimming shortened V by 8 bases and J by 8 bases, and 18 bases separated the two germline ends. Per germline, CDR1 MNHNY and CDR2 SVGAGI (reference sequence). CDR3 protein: CASGLAATGEAFF. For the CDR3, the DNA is TGTGCCAGCGGCCTCGCCGCGACGGGAGAAGCTTTCTTT.

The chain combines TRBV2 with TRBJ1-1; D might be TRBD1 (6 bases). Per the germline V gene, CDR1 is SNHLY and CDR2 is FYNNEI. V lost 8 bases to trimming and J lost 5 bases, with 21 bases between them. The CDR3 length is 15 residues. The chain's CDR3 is CASGGAMPEGTEAFF. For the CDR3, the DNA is TGTGCCAGCGGGGGGGCTATGCCGGAGGGAACTGAAGCTTTCTTT.